What follows is one T cell receptor beta chain and its context. Data came from immunoSEQ multiplex PCR; TCRdb stores just in-frame clones and leaves some out. The sample has more than 50,000 clones; about 95% are singletons. This record comes from a study of T cell changes during pregnancy in multiple sclerosis. CDR1 MNHEY and CDR2 SMNVEV come from the germline V gene (reference sequence). V gave up 5 bases and J gave up 6 bases, with 17 bases separating them. The CDR3 covers 15 residues. The chain couples TRBV27 to TRBJ1-5, with TRBD1 as a possible D gene (5 bases). The TCR originated in a female donor with multiple sclerosis, enrolled in a pregnancy study. The material was CD8+ T cells from peripheral blood mononuclear cells, obtained after pregnancy. The CDR3 protein is CASSMSGNQAQPQHF. The CDR3 bases are TGTGCCAGCAGTATGTCAGGGAACCAAGCTCAGCCCCAGCATTTT.